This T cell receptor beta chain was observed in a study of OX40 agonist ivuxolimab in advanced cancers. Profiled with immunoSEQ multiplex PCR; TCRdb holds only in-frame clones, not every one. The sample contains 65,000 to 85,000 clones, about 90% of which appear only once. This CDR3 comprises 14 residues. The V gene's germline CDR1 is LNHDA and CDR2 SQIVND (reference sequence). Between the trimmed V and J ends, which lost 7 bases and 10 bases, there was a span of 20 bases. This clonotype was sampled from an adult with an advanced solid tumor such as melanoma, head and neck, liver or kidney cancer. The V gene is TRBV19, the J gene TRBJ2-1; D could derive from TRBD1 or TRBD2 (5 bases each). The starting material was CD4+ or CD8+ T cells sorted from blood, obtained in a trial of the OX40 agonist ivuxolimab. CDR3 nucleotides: TGTGCCAGTAAAGGGGTCGGGAAAGCCAGCGAGCAGTTCTTC. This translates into CASKGVGKASEQFF.